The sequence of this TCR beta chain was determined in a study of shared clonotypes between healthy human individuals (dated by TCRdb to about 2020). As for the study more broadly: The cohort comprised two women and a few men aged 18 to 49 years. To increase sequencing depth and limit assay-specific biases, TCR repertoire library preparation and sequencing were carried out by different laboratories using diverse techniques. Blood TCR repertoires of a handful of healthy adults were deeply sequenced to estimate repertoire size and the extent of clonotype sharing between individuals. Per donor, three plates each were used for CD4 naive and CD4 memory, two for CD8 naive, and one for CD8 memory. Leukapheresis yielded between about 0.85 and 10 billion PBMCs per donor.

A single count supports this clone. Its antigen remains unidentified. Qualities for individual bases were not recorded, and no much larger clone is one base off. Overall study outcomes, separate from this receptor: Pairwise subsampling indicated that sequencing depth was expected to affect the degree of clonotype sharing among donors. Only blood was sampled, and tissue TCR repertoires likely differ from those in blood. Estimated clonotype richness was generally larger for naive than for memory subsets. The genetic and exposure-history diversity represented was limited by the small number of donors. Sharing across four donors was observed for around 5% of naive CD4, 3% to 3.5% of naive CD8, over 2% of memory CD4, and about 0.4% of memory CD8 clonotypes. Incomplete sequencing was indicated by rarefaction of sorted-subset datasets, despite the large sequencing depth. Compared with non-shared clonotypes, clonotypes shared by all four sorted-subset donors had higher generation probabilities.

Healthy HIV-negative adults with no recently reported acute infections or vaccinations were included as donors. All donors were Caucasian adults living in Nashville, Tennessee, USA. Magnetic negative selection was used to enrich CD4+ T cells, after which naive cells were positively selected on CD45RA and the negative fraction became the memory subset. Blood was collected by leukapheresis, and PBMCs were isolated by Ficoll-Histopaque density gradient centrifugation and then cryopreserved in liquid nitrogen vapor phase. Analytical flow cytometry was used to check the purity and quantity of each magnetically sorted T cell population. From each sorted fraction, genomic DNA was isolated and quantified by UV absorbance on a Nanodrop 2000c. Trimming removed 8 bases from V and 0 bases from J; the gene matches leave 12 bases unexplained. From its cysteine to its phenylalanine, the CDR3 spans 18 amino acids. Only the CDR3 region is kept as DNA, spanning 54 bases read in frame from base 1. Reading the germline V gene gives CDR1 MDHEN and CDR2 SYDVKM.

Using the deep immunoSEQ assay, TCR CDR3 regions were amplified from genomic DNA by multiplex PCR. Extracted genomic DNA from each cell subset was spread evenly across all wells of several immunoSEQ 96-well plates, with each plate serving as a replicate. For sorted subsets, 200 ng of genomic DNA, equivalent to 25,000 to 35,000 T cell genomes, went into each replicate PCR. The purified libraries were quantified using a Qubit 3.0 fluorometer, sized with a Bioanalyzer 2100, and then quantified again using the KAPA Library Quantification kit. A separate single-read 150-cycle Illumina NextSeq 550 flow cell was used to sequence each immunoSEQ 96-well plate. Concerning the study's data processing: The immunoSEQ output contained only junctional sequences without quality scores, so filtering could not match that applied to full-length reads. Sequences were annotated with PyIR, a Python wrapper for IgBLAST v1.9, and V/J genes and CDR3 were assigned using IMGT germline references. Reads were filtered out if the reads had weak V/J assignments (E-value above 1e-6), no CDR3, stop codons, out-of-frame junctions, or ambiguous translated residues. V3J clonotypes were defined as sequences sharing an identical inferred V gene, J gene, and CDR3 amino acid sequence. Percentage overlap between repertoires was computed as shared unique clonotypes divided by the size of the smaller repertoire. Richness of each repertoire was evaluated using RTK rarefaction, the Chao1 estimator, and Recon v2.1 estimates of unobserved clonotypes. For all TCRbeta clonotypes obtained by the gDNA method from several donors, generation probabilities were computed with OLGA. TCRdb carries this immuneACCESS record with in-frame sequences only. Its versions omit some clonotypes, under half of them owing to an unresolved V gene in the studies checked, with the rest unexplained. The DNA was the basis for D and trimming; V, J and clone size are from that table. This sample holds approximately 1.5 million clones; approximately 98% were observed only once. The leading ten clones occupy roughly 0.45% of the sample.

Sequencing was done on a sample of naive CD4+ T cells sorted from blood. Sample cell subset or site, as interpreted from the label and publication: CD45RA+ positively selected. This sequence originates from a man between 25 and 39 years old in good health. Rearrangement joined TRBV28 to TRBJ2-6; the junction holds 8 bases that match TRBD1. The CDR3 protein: CASSLWTGSHSGANVLTF. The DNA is TGTGCCAGCTCCCTTTGGACAGGGAGTCACTCTGGGGCCAACGTCCTGACTTTC.